These 26 T cell receptor beta chains were all obtained from the same sample, sequenced in a study of blood T cell repertoires in COVID-19. Sequencing was performed with immunoSEQ multiplex PCR; in TCRdb, only in-frame clones are kept and a portion is missing. This sample has about 220,000 clones, with 88% found just once. Sequencing was carried out using PBMCs or T cells enriched from blood (not recorded which). The source is a woman between 50 and 59 years old with acute COVID-19.

The rearrangement joins TRBV7-6 to TRBJ1-1; TRBD1 agrees at 9 bases. Germline assignment: CDR1 SGHVS and CDR2 FNYEAQ. This CDR3 spans 16 amino acids. Trimming took 5 bases from V and 4 from J; bases not matched to a gene: 11. The CDR3 reads CASSQVPGQGRTEAFF. The DNA of the CDR3 is TGTGCCAGCAGCCAAGTCCCGGGACAGGGTCGCACTGAAGCTTTCTTT. Full variable domain (outside the CDR3, taken from reference TRBV7-6 and TRBJ1-1): GAGVSQSPRYKVTKRGQDVALRCDPISGHVSLYWYRQALGQGPEFLTYFNYEAQQDKSGLPNDRFSAERPEGSISTLTIQRTEQRDSAMYRCASSQVPGQGRTEAFFGQGTRLTVV.

The chain carries TRBV7-2 and TRBJ2-3; maybe TRBD1 (5 bases). The V end lost 4 bases, the J end lost 2 bases, and 13 bases lay between the germline ends. The CDR3 has 15 amino acids. Germline lookup yields CDR1 SGHTA and CDR2 FQGNSA. CDR3 coding DNA: TGTGCCAGCAGCTCACAGGTCGGGTACACAGATACGCAGTATTTT. Protein sequence: CASSSQVGYTDTQYF.

V is TRBV4-1 and J is TRBJ1-6; D might be TRBD1 (6 bases). The CDR3 extends over 20 amino acids. Trimming pared 0 bases from V and 1 base from J, leaving 19 bases between. Germline V CDR1 and CDR2: MGHRA, YSYEKL. The DNA for the CDR3 is TGCGCCAGCAGCCAAGAAAGACTCGGGGGGCGCAGGTCCTATAATTCACCCCTCCACTTT. Translated: CASSQERLGGRRSYNSPLHF.

The rearrangement uses TRBV6-2 or TRBV6-3 and TRBJ2-7; the D gene is possibly TRBD1 (5 bases). Germline values: CDR1 MNHEY, CDR2 SVGEGT. V was cut by 2 bases and J by 1 base, with 15 bases left in between. The CDR3 totals 16 residues. The CDR3 DNA follows: TGTGCCAGCAGTTACGAGTGGATGGACACGTCCTACGAGCAGTACTTC. Translation: CASSYEWMDTSYEQYF.

This sequence joins TRBV24-1 and TRBJ1-5, with D possibly matching TRBD1 (6 bases). Germline CDR1 KGHDR, CDR2 SFDVKD. CDR3 length equals 15 residues. The V end lost 2 bases, the J end lost 1 base, and 8 bases lay between the germline ends. The CDR3: CATSDSQGSNQPQHF. The CDR3 nucleotides are TGTGCCACCAGTGATTCTCAGGGGAGCAATCAGCCCCAGCATTTT.

The CDR3 loop reads CAISDEMSNTEAFF. DNA of the CDR3: TGTGCCATCAGTGACGAGATGTCGAACACTGAAGCTTTCTTT. The V gene is TRBV10-3, the J gene TRBJ1-1; D unclear. CDR1 is ENHRY and CDR2 is SYGVKD in the germline V gene. The V and J ends lost 3 bases and 1 base respectively, with 9 bases between them. The CDR3 sequence is 14 residues long.

This rearrangement joins TRBV27 to TRBJ2-1, with D possibly TRBD1 on 5 matching bases. V was trimmed by 3 bases and J by 6 bases, leaving 12 bases between them. CDR1 and CDR2 from the germline V gene are MNHEY and SMNVEV (reference sequence). The length of the CDR3 is 14 residues. Here the CDR3 DNA reads TGTGCCAGCAGTTTTATCATGGGGCGCAATGAGCAGTTCTTC. As protein: CASSFIMGRNEQFF.

A single count supports this clone. The gene calls are TRBV28 and TRBJ1-2; D unresolved. CDR1 is MDHEN, CDR2 SYDVKM, per germline. The CDR3 covers 12 residues. With 2 bases removed from V and 6 bases from J, the gap between germline ends came to 7 bases. CDR3 sequence: CASSLLGDGYTF. The CDR3 region has the DNA TGTGCCAGCAGTTTACTCGGGGATGGCTACACCTTC.

The chain has TRBV28 and TRBJ2-3, with D possibly being TRBD2 (5 bases). Germline CDR1 MDHEN, CDR2 SYDVKM. The CDR3 length is 17 residues. Trimming left V 3 bases short and J 2 bases short, with 18 bases between. As DNA, the CDR3 is TGTGCCAGCAGTTTTCCGCTGGCGGGTGAAACCACAGATACGCAGTATTTT. This translates into CASSFPLAGETTDTQYF.

The chain joins TRBV3-1 (or the pseudogene TRBV3-2) to TRBJ1-6; maybe TRBD1 (5 bases). Germline V lookup: CDR1 LGHDT, CDR2 YNNKEL (reference sequence). The CDR3 length is 16 residues. Trimming stripped 2 bases from V and 5 bases from J, with 13 bases between. The CDR3 DNA is TGTGCCAGCAGCCAAAAAACAGGAGTGAATAATTCACCCCTCCACTTT. Its translation: CASSQKTGVNNSPLHF.

The V gene is TRBV18, the J gene TRBJ2-3; 7 bases line up with TRBD1. Germline CDR1 reads KGHSH; CDR2 reads LQKENI. V shed 6 bases, J shed 1 base, and the junction held 7 bases outside the gene matches. CDR3 size: 15 residues. CDR3 coding DNA: TGTGCCAGCTCGTTTGACAGGGTACGCACAGATACGCAGTATTTT. Protein product: CASSFDRVRTDTQYF.

The chain couples TRBV4-1 to TRBJ2-1; TRBD2 agrees at 7 bases. This CDR3 has 17 amino acids. Germline V gives CDR1 MGHRA, CDR2 YSYEKL. V trimming: 3 bases; J trimming: 9 bases; junction bases outside the gene matches: 17. The CDR3, as DNA: TGCGCCAGCAGCCAGGGCCTCGGGCGGGAGATTGTTAGTGAGCAGTTCTTC. Protein sequence: CASSQGLGREIVSEQFF.

The chain links TRBV12-5 to TRBJ2-1; 9 bases align to TRBD2. Germline CDR1 is LGHNT and CDR2 is FRNRAP. V gave up 1 base and J gave up 0 bases; unmatched junction bases: 13. The CDR3 sequence is 20 residues long. CDR3 in amino acids: CASGLERGLAPIRSYNEQFF. CDR3 DNA: TGTGCTAGTGGTTTGGAACGAGGACTAGCGCCAATTCGCTCCTACAATGAGCAGTTCTTC.

The chain couples TRBV6-5 to TRBJ2-1; 8 nucleotides line up with TRBD2. The CDR3 length is 15 residues. Germline V gives CDR1 MNHEY, CDR2 SVGAGI. V shed 7 bases, J shed 2 bases, and the junction held 7 bases outside the gene matches. DNA of the CDR3: TGTGCCAGCACCGCCGGGACTAGACCCTACAATGAGCAGTTCTTC. Amino acid sequence: CASTAGTRPYNEQFF.

The chain links TRBV25-1 to TRBJ2-1; 14 nucleotides align to TRBD2. Germline CDR1 MGHDK, CDR2 SYGVNS. Unmatched junction bases numbered 10, after V lost 6 bases and J lost 9 bases. The CDR3 runs to 16 residues. CDR3 residues: CASSRRGLAGVGEQFF. The CDR3 DNA is TGTGCCAGCAGCCGAAGGGGACTAGCGGGAGTGGGTGAGCAGTTCTTC.

There are a few counts of this clone. J is TRBJ2-7 and V is TRBV9; maybe TRBD1 (6 bases). Trimming took off 3 bases at V and 4 bases at J, with 14 bases between the two ends. This CDR3 has 14 residues. Germline V gives CDR1 SGDLS, CDR2 YYNGEE. The CDR3 DNA reads as TGTGCCAGCAGCGCAACCGGGACAAGTTACGAGCAGTACTTC. Protein: CASSATGTSYEQYF. Full variable domain (missing parts from reference TRBV9 and TRBJ2-7): DSGVTQTPKHLITATGQRVTLRCSPRSGDLSVYWYQQSLDQGLQFLIQYYNGEERAKGNILERFSAQQFPDLHSELNLSSLELGDSALYFCASSATGTSYEQYFGPGTRLTVT.

The chain has TRBV19 and TRBJ1-6; no reliable D call. Germline V lookup: CDR1 LNHDA, CDR2 SQIVND (reference sequence). V gave up 3 bases and J gave up 7 bases, with 10 bases separating them. The length of the CDR3 is 14 residues. CDR3 sequence: CASSMYGYNSPLHF. In DNA form, the CDR3 reads TGTGCCAGTAGTATGTACGGGTACAATTCACCCCTCCACTTT.

In its sample, this clone was seen once. The V and J genes are TRBV19 and TRBJ2-7; 7 nucleotides agree with TRBD1. In germline, CDR1 is LNHDA, CDR2 SQIVND (reference sequence). V trimming: 5 bases; J trimming: 0 bases; junction bases outside the gene matches: 4. The CDR3 has 14 amino acids. The CDR3 sequence: CASSYRDSSYEQYF. The DNA for the CDR3 is TGTGCCAGTAGTTACCGGGACAGCTCCTACGAGCAGTACTTC.

The chain has TRBV7-3 and TRBJ2-1; 8 nucleotides line up with TRBD1. Germline V gene data show CDR1 as SGHTA and CDR2 as FQGTGA. This CDR3 comprises 14 residues. Germline trimming cut 5 bases from V and 5 bases from J; bases unmatched to any gene: 5. CDR3 in amino acids: CASSPGQANNEQFF. CDR3 bases: TGTGCCAGCAGCCCGGGACAGGCCAACAATGAGCAGTTCTTC.

Of note for this clone: This sample includes further DNA sequences coding for the same CDR3. CDR3 DNA sequence: TGCAGCGTTGATAGCTATGGCTACACCTTC. Translated, it gives CSVDSYGYTF. This chain links TRBV29-1 with TRBJ1-2, with D unclear. The CDR3 has 10 amino acids. V dropped 3 bases and J dropped 4 bases, with 3 bases sitting between them. Germline values: CDR1 SQVTM, CDR2 ANQGSEA.

The chain combines TRBV4-2 with TRBJ2-5; 14 nucleotides agree with TRBD2. Germline lookup yields CDR1 LGHNA and CDR2 YNFKEQ. V trimming: 1 base; J trimming: 4 bases; junction bases outside the gene matches: 2. The CDR3 has 16 amino acids. CDR3 region: CASSQAGLAGAETQYF. CDR3 nucleotide sequence: TGTGCCAGCAGCCAAGCGGGACTAGCGGGAGCAGAGACCCAGTACTTC.

The V call is TRBV5-5, the J call TRBJ2-7, with D possibly being TRBD1 (6 bases). The V end lost 2 bases, the J end lost 6 bases, and 9 bases lay between the germline ends. CDR1 and CDR2 (germline): SGHKS, YYEKEE (reference sequence). CDR3 length: 12 amino acids. The CDR3 is CASSFGQSEQYF. The CDR3 nucleotides read TGTGCCAGCAGCTTTGGACAGAGCGAGCAGTACTTC.

The rearrangement uses TRBV19 and TRBJ2-1, with 8 bases lining up with TRBD1. The ends lost 5 bases at V and 4 bases at J; junction bases unmatched: 10. The length of the CDR3 is 16 residues. Germline V gives CDR1 LNHDA, CDR2 SQIVND (reference sequence). Here the CDR3 reads CASSLEGTGAYNEQFF. The DNA of the CDR3 is TGTGCCAGTAGTCTCGAGGGGACAGGAGCGTACAATGAGCAGTTCTTC.

The V call is TRBV11-2, the J call TRBJ2-2; the match to TRBD2 covers 8 bases. CDR3 length: 17 residues. Germline lookup yields CDR1 SGHAT and CDR2 FQNNGV. Germline trimming cut 5 bases from V and 2 bases from J; bases unmatched to any gene: 10. In nucleotides, the CDR3 is TGTGCCAGCAGCCCTACGGGAGGGGCCCCAAACACCGGGGAGCTGTTTTTT. Its translation: CASSPTGGAPNTGELFF.

This clone has only one observation. J is TRBJ2-1 and V is TRBV4-3; unclear D gene. Trimming pared 0 bases from V and 4 bases from J, leaving 10 bases between. This CDR3 has 15 residues. Germline values: CDR1 LGHNA, CDR2 YSLEER. The CDR3 here is CASSQDQAIYNEQFF. DNA of the CDR3: TGCGCCAGCAGCCAAGATCAGGCGATATACAATGAGCAGTTCTTC.

With respect to this clone: Other DNA sequences of this sample code for an identical CDR3. The chain uses TRBV28 and TRBJ1-3; D perhaps matches TRBD1 (6 bases). CDR3 length: 14 amino acids. Trimming left V 6 bases short and J 4 bases short, with 13 bases between. Germline V gene data show CDR1 as MDHEN and CDR2 as SYDVKM. CDR3 nucleotides: TGTGCCAGCAGGTCAAGGGGGTCAGGAAACACCATATATTTT. It codes for CASRSRGSGNTIYF.